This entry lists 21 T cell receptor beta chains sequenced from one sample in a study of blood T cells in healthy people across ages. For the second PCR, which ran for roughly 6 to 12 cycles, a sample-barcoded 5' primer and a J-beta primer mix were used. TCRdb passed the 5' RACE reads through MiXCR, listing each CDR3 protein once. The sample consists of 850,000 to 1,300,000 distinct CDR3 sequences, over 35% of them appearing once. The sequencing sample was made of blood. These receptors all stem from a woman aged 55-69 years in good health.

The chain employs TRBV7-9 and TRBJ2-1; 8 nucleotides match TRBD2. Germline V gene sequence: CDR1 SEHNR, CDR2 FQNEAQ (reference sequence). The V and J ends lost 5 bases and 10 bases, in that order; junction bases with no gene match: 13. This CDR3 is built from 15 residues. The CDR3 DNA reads TGTGCCAGCAGCCCTCCGACTAGCGTTCTGGGCGAGCAGTTCTTC. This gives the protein CASSPPTSVLGEQFF. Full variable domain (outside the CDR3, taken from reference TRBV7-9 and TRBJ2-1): DTGVSQNPRHKITKRGQNVTFRCDPISEHNRLYWYRQTLGQGPEFLTYFQNEAQLEKSRLLSDRFSAERPKGSFSTLEIQRTEQGDSAMYLCASSPPTSVLGEQFFGPGTRLTVL.

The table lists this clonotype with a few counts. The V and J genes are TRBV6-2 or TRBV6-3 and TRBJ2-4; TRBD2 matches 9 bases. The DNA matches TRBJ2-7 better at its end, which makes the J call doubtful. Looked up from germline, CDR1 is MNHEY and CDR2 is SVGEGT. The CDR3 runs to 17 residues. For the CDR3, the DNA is TGTGCCAGCAGTACCCCAGGGGCTAGCGGGATCTCCTACGAGCAGTACTTC. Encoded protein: CASSTPGASGISYEQYF.

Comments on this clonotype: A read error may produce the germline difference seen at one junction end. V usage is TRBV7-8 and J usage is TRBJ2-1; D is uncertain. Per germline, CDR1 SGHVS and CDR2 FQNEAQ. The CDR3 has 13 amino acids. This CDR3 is CASSVAYNNEQFF. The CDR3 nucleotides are TGTGCCAGCAGCGTAGCATATAACAATGAGCAGTTCTTC.

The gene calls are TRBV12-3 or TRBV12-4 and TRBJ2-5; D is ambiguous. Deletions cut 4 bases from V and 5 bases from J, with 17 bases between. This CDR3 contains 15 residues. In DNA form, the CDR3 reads TGTGCCAGCAGTTCCCCGACTTTAGGTTTGGAGACCCAGTACTTC. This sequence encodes CASSSPTLGLETQYF.

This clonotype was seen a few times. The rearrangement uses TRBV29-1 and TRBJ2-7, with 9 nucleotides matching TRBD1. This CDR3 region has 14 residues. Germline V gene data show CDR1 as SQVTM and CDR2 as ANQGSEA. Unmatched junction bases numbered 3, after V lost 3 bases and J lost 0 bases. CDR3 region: CSVETGGISYEQYF. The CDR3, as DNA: TGCAGCGTTGAGACAGGGGGAATCTCCTACGAGCAGTACTTC.

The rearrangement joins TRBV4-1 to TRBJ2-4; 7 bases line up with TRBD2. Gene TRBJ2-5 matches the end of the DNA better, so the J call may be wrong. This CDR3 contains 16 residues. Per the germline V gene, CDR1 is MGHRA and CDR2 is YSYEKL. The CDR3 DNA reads TGCGCCAGCAGACCACTCGGATGGCGGGAGCGGGAGACCCAGTACTTC. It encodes CASRPLGWRERETQYF.

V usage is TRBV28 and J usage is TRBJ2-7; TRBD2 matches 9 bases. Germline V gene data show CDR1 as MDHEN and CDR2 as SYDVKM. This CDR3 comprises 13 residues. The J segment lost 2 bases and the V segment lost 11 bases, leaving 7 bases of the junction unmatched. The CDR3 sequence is CAGEREAPYEQYF. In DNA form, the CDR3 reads TGTGCCGGCGAGCGGGAGGCACCCTACGAGCAGTACTTC.

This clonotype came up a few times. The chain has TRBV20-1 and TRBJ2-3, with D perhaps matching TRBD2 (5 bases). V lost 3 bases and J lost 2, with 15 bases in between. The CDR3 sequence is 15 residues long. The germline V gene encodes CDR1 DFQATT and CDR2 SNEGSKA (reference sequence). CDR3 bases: TGCAGTGCTAGGGGGAAGCGGCCTTACACAGATACGCAGTATTTT. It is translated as CSARGKRPYTDTQYF.

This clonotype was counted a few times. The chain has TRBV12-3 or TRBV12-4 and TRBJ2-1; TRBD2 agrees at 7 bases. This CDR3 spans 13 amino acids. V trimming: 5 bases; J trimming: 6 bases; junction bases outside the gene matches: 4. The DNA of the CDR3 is TGTGCCAGCAGTGGCGGACTAGTCAATGAGCAGTTCTTC. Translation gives CASSGGLVNEQFF.

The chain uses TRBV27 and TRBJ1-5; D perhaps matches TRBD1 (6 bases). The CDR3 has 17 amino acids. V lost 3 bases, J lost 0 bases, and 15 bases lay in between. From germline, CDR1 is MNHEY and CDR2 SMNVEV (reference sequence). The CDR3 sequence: CASSFRGARGSNQPQHF. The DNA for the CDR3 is TGTGCCAGCAGTTTCCGGGGGGCAAGGGGTAGCAATCAGCCCCAGCATTTT.

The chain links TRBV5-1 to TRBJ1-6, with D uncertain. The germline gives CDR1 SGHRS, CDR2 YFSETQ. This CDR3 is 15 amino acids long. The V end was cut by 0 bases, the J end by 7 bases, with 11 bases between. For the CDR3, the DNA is TGCGCCAGCAGCTTGGCCCCGGGAACCAATTCACCCCTCCACTTT. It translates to CASSLAPGTNSPLHF.

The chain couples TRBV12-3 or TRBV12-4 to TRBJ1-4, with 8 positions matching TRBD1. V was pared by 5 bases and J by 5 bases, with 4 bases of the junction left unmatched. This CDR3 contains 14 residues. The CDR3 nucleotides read TGTGCCAGCAGTGCGTGGACAGGGAATGAAAAACTGTTTTTT. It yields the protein CASSAWTGNEKLFF.

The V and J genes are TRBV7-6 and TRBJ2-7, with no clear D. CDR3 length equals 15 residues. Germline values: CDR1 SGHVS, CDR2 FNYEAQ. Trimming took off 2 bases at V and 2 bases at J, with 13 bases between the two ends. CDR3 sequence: CASSLSPQGPYEQYV. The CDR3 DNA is TGTGCCAGCAGCTTATCCCCCCAAGGCCCCTACGAGCAGTACGTC.

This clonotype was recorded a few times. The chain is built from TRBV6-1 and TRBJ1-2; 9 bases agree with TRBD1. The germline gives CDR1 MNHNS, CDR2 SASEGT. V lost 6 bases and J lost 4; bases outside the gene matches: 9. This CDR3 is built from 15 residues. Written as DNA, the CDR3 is TGTGCCAGCAGAGCTTACAGGGGGCCGGGCTATGGCTACACCTTC. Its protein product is CASRAYRGPGYGYTF.

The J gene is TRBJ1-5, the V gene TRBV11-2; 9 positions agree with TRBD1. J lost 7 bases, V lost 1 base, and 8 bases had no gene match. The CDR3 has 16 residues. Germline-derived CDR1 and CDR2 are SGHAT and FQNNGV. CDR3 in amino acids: CASSLGVQGANQPQHF. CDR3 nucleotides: TGTGCCAGCAGCTTAGGAGTACAGGGGGCGAACCAGCCCCAGCATTTT.

The DNA for the CDR3 is TGTGCCAGCAGCTCGTCCCGGGACAGAGTGAATCAGCCCCAGCATTTT. Translation: CASSSSRDRVNQPQHF. The chain has TRBV5-6 and TRBJ1-5; 7 bases are a match to TRBD1. The V segment lost 3 bases and the J segment 4 bases; nucleotides outside the gene matches: 10. The CDR3 consists of 16 residues. CDR1 is SGHDT, CDR2 YYEEEE, per germline.

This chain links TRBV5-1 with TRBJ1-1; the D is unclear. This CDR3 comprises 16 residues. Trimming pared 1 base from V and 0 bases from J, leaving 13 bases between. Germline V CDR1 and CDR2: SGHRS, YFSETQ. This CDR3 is CASSLSVNRMNTEAFF. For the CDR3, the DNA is TGCGCCAGCAGCTTGTCCGTTAACAGAATGAACACTGAAGCTTTCTTT.

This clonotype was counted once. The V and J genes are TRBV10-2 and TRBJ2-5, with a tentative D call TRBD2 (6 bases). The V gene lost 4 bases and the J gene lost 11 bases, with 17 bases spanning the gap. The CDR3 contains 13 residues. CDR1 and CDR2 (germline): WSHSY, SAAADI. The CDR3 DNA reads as TGCGCCAGCAGTGCCCTGACTAGTTGGGAGCAGTACTTC. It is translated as CASSALTSWEQYF.

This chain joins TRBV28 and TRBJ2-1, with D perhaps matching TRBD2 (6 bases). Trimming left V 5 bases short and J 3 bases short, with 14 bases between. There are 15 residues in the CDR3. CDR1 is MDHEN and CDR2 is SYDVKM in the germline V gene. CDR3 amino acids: CASSPREPNYNEQFF. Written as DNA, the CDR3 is TGTGCCAGCAGTCCGCGGGAACCGAACTACAATGAGCAGTTCTTC.

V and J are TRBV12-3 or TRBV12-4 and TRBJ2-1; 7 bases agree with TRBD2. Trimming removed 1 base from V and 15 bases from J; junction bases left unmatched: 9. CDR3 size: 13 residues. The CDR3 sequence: CASSLGRGTNWFF. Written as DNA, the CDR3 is TGTGCCAGCAGTTTAGGACGAGGGACTAACTGGTTCTTC.

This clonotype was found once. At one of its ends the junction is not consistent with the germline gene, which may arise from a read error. CDR3 sequence (DNA): TGTACCAGCCGAGGGCTGAATGAGCAGTTCTTC. Translating gives CTSRGLNEQFF. The chain uses TRBV6-2 or TRBV6-3 and TRBJ2-1, with a tentative D call TRBD2 (5 bases). Germline V gene lookup returns CDR1 MNHEY and CDR2 SVGEGT. This CDR3 region has 11 residues.